Each of the 17 T cell receptor beta chains below was sequenced from the same sample in a study of shared clonotypes between healthy human individuals (dated by TCRdb to 2018 to 2020). The receptor library was made with the immunoSEQ multiplex PCR assay. Here the immuneACCESS table is served through TCRdb, limited to in-frame sequences with V and J called. Missing clones are a known gap in these copies; in checked studies unresolved V genes cover under half, and the rest lacks a known reason. The sample table lists millions of clones, 95% of them with a count of one. 0.1% to 0.15% of the sample is held by the ten biggest clonotypes. The specimen sequenced was naive CD4+ T cells sorted from blood. Sample cell subset or site, as interpreted from the label and publication: CD45RA+ positively selected. These receptors came from a man aged 18 to 30 in good health.

This chain uses TRBV6-5 with TRBJ2-3; maybe TRBD1 (6 bases). CDR1 is MNHEY and CDR2 is SVGAGI in the germline V gene. With 8 bases removed from V and 2 bases from J, the gap between germline ends came to 8 bases. The CDR3 spans 12 residues. CDR3 residues: CASAGDTDTQYF. The CDR3 nucleotides are TGTGCCAGCGCAGGGGACACAGATACGCAGTATTTT.

The chain recombines TRBV30 with TRBJ2-2, with D possibly TRBD2 on 6 matching bases. Trimming left V 3 bases short and J 4 bases short, with 9 bases between. In germline, CDR1 is GTSNPN, CDR2 SVGIG (reference sequence). The CDR3 totals 13 residues. The CDR3 DNA follows: TGTGCCTGGAGGATGGAGGGCACCGGGGAGCTGTTTTTT. Amino acid sequence: CAWRMEGTGELFF.

Only one count was recorded for this clone. The rearrangement uses TRBV11-3 and TRBJ1-1; TRBD1 is a possible D gene (5 bases). This CDR3 is built from 15 residues. V shed 1 base and J shed 6 bases, with 15 bases lying between them. The V gene's germline CDR1 is SGHNT and CDR2 YENEEA. CDR3 protein: CASSLGGEKSSEAFF. As DNA, the CDR3 is TGTGCCAGCAGCTTAGGGGGGGAGAAGAGTTCTGAAGCTTTCTTT.

V and J are TRBV5-6 and TRBJ1-2; D gene ambiguous. Germline V gene sequence: CDR1 SGHDT, CDR2 YYEEEE. Trimming left V 1 base short and J 5 bases short, with 15 bases between. The length of the CDR3 is 15 residues. For the CDR3, the DNA is TGTGCCAGCAGCTTGACCCAGGAAATCAGTTATGGCTACACCTTC. Protein sequence: CASSLTQEISYGYTF.

The V gene is TRBV2, the J gene TRBJ1-2; no firm D call. CDR3 size: 15 residues. Germline CDR1 reads SNHLY; CDR2 reads FYNNEI. The V and J ends lost 7 bases and 4 bases respectively, with 19 bases between them. The CDR3 protein is CASTEWDLSGYGYTF. Here the CDR3 DNA reads TGTGCCAGCACCGAATGGGATCTCTCAGGCTATGGCTACACCTTC. The variable domain in full, completed from reference TRBV2 and TRBJ1-2, reads EPEVTQTPSHQVTQMGQEVILRCVPISNHLYFYWYRQILGQKVEFLVSFYNNEISEKSEIFDDQFSVERPDGSNFTLKIRSTKLEDSAMYFCASTEWDLSGYGYTFGSGTRLTVV.

The V gene is TRBV4-3, the J gene TRBJ2-1; TRBD1 agrees at 7 bases. This CDR3 has 16 amino acids. The V gene's germline CDR1 is LGHNA and CDR2 YSLEER. V lost 2 bases and J lost 0; bases outside the gene matches: 4. The CDR3 DNA reads as TGCGCCAGCAGCCAACGTTACAGGGGCTCCTACAATGAGCAGTTCTTC. The encoded protein is CASSQRYRGSYNEQFF.

Regarding this clone: This sample also contains other DNA sequences that code for the same CDR3. This chain links TRBV30 with TRBJ2-7, with D maybe TRBD1 (6 bases). The CDR3 covers 13 residues. CDR1 is GTSNPN and CDR2 is SVGIG in the germline V gene (reference sequence). V dropped 0 bases and J dropped 4 bases, with 10 bases sitting between them. DNA for the CDR3: TGTGCCTGGAGTGTACAGGGCCCGTACGAGCAGTACTTC. It translates to CAWSVQGPYEQYF. Full variable domain (rest looked up from reference TRBV30 and TRBJ2-7): SQTIHQWPATLVQPVGSPLSLECTVEGTSNPNLYWYRQAAGRGLQLLFYSVGIGQISSEVPQNLSASRPQDRQFILSSKKLLLSDSGFYLCAWSVQGPYEQYFGPGTRLTVT.

Only one count was recorded for this clone. Here the CDR3 DNA reads TGTGCCAGCAGCGCTGACGGGTTGGGGAATCAGCCCCAGCATTTT. This translates into CASSADGLGNQPQHF. The chain joins TRBV5-5 to TRBJ1-5; no clear D. Trimming stripped 4 bases from V and 4 bases from J, with 15 bases between. CDR1 is SGHKS and CDR2 is YYEKEE in the germline V gene (reference sequence). There are 15 residues in the CDR3. Variable domain in full (rest from reference TRBV5-5 and TRBJ1-5): DAGVTQSPTHLIKTRGQQVTLRCSPISGHKSVSWYQQVLGQGPQFIFQYYEKEERGRGNFPDRFSARQFPNYSSELNVNALLLGDSALYLCASSADGLGNQPQHFGDGTRLSIL.

This sequence joins TRBV28 and TRBJ1-6; tentative D call: TRBD1 (5 bases). The CDR3 totals 14 residues. Germline V gives CDR1 MDHEN, CDR2 SYDVKM. V was pared by 6 bases and J by 9 bases, with 15 bases between. The CDR3 sequence is CASRRSTDFSPLHF. The CDR3 nucleotides are TGTGCCAGCAGGAGGTCGACAGACTTTTCACCCCTCCACTTT.

The J gene is TRBJ2-7, the V gene TRBV15; possibly TRBD2 for D (7 bases). This CDR3 contains 17 residues. Germline CDR1 and CDR2: LNHNV and YYDKDF (reference sequence). Trimming stripped 2 bases from V and 0 bases from J, with 17 bases between. CDR3 nucleotide sequence: TGTGCCACCAGCAGAAGGGGGGGCACTGACTTCTCCTACGAGCAGTACTTC. It encodes CATSRRGGTDFSYEQYF.

The V call is TRBV4-1, the J call TRBJ1-4; D gene ambiguous. The CDR3 loop spans 15 amino acids. Looked up from germline, CDR1 is MGHRA and CDR2 is YSYEKL. The V end lost 0 bases, the J end lost 4 bases, and 9 bases lay between the germline ends. In DNA, the CDR3 is TGCGCCAGCAGCCAAGAGGGCAGACGTAATGAAAAACTGTTTTTT. Protein: CASSQEGRRNEKLFF.

This clone was recorded only once. The rearrangement uses TRBV29-1 and TRBJ1-5, with D tentatively TRBD1 (6 bases). The germline gives CDR1 SQVTM, CDR2 ANQGSEA. The CDR3 is made up of 14 amino acids. Trimming took off 3 bases at V and 11 bases at J, with 20 bases between the two ends. The CDR3 DNA sequence: TGCAGCGTTGAGGGGGGGGCAGGGGCCCAGTCCCAGCATTTT. It codes for CSVEGGAGAQSQHF.

The chain links TRBV10-3 to TRBJ1-2; D gene unclear. This CDR3 spans 15 amino acids. CDR1 and CDR2 (germline): ENHRY, SYGVKD. Trimming stripped 0 bases from V and 8 bases from J, with 16 bases between. The CDR3 DNA reads TGTGCCATCAGTGAGTCTCGGACTCTCTTGAGCGGCTACACCTTC. Its protein product is CAISESRTLLSGYTF.

The genes are TRBV2 and TRBJ1-1; D ambiguous. The ends were cut back, 6 bases at V and 0 bases at J, with 17 bases in the middle. The germline CDR1 and CDR2 sequences are SNHLY and FYNNEI. The CDR3 has 16 amino acids. The CDR3 loop is CASSPGRGWVNTEAFF. CDR3 coding DNA: TGTGCCAGCAGCCCCGGACGAGGGTGGGTGAACACTGAAGCTTTCTTT.

The gene calls are TRBV10-3 and TRBJ1-5; D might be TRBD1 (5 bases). The germline gives CDR1 ENHRY, CDR2 SYGVKD. The V end lost 2 bases, the J end lost 0 bases, and 8 bases lay between the germline ends. The CDR3 has 15 residues. CDR3 sequence: CAISEVQGSNQPQHF. In nucleotides, the CDR3 is TGTGCCATCAGTGAGGTCCAGGGTAGCAATCAGCCCCAGCATTTT.

The rearrangement joins TRBV7-2 to TRBJ2-7; 10 bases are shared with TRBD2. CDR3 length: 16 amino acids. CDR1 and CDR2 from the germline V gene are SGHTA and FQGNSA. V gave up 2 bases and J gave up 4 bases; unmatched junction bases: 8. CDR3 nucleotides: TGTGCCAGCAGCTTATATCGTACTAGCGGGACGTACGAGCAGTACTTC. Translating gives CASSLYRTSGTYEQYF.

CDR3 nucleotide sequence: TGTGCCAGCAGCGGACAGGGACCCAATTCCCTCCCTAGCAATCAGCCCCAGCATTTT. It encodes CASSGQGPNSLPSNQPQHF. The J gene is TRBJ1-5, the V gene TRBV2; 8 nucleotides line up with TRBD1. The length of the CDR3 is 19 residues. In germline, CDR1 is SNHLY, CDR2 FYNNEI. V shed 6 bases and J 0 bases; nucleotides not matched to a gene: 16.